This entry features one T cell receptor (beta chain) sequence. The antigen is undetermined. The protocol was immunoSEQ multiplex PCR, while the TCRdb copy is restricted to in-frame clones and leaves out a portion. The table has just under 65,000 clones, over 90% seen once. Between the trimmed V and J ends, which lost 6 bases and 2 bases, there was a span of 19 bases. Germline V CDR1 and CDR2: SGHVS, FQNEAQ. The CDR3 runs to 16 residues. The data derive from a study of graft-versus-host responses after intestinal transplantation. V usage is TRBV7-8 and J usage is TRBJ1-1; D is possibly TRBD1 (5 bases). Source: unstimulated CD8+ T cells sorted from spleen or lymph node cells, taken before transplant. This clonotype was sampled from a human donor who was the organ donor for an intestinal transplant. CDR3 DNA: TGTGCCAGCAGTTTTACATATACAGACAGTAACACTGAAGCTTTCTTT. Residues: CASSFTYTDSNTEAFF.